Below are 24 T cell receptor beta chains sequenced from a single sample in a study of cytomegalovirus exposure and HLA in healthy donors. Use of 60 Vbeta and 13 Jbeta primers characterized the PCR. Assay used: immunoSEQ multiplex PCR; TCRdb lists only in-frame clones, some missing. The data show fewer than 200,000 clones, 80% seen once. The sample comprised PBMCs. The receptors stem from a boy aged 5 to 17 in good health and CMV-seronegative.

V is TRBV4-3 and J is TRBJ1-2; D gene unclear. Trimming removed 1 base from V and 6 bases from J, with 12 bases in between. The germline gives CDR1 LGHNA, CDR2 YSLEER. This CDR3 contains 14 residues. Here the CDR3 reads CASSQVSAADGYTF. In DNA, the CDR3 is TGCGCCAGCAGCCAAGTTAGCGCAGCAGATGGCTACACCTTC.

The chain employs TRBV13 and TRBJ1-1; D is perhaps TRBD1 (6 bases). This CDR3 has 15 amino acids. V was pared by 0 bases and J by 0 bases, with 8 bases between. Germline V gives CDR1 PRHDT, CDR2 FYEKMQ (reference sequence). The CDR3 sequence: CASSLGGALNTEAFF. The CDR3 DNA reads TGTGCCAGCAGCTTAGGGGGGGCTTTGAACACTGAAGCTTTCTTT.

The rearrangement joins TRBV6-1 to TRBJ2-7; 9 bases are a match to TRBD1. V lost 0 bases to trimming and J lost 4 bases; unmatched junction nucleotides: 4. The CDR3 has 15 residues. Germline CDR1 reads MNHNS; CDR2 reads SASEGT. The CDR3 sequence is CASSEAGQGWYEQYF. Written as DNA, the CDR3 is TGTGCCAGCAGTGAAGCGGGACAGGGCTGGTACGAGCAGTACTTC.

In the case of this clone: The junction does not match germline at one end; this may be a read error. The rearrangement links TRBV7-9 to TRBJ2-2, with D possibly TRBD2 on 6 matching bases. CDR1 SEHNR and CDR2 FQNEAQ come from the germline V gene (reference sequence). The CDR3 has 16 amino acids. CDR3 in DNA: TGTGCCAGCAGCCGAACCCCCCAGCGGATCACCGGGGGGCTGTTTTTT. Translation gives CASSRTPQRITGGLFF. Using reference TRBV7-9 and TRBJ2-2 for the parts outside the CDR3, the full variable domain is DTGVSQNPRHKITKRGQNVTFRCDPISEHNRLYWYRQTLGQGPEFLTYFQNEAQLEKSRLLSDRFSAERPKGSFSTLEIQRTEQGDSAMYLCASSRTPQRITGGLFFGEGSRLTVL.

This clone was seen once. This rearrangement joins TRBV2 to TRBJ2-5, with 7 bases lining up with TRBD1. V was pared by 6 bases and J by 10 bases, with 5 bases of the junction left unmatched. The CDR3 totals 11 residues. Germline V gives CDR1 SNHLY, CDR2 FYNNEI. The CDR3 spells CASRTTGDQYF. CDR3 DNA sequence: TGTGCCAGCAGAACTACAGGGGACCAGTACTTC.

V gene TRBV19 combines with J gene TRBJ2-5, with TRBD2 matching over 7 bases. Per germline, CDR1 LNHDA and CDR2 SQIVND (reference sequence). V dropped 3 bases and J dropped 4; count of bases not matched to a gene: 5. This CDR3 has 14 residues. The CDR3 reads CASSMVGRGETQYF. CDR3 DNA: TGTGCCAGTAGTATGGTGGGGAGGGGAGAGACCCAGTACTTC.

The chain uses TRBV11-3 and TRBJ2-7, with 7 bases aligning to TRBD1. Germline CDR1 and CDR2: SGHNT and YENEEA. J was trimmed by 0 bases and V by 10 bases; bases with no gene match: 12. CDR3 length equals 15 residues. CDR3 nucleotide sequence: TGTGCCACCCAACCGGGGACAGAGAGCTCCTACGAGCAGTACTTC. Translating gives CATQPGTESSYEQYF.

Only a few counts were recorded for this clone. CDR3 loop: CAISGGTGTTKNIQYF. The CDR3 DNA reads TGTGCCATCAGTGGGGGGACAGGGACAACCAAAAACATTCAGTACTTC. The chain employs TRBV10-3 and TRBJ2-4, with 9 bases fitting TRBD1. From germline, CDR1 is ENHRY and CDR2 SYGVKD. V trimming: 4 bases; J trimming: 2 bases; junction bases outside the gene matches: 6. The CDR3 loop spans 16 amino acids.

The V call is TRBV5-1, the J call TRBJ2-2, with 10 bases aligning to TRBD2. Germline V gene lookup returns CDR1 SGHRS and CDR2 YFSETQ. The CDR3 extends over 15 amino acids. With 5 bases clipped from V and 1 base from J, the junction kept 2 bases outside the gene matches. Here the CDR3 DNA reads TGCGCCAGCAGAACTAGCGGGGTGAACACCGGGGAGCTGTTTTTT. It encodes CASRTSGVNTGELFF.

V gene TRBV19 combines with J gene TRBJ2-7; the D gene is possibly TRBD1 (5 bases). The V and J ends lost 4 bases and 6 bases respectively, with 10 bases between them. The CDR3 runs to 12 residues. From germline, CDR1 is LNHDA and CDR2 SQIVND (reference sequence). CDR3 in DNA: TGTGCCAGTAGTAACCAGGGCGGCGAGCAGTACTTC. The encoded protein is CASSNQGGEQYF.

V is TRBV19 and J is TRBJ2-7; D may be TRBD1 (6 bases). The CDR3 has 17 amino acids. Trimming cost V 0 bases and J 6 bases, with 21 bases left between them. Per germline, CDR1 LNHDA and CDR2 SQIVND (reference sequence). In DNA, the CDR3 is TGTGCCAGTAGTATAGATCCCGTGGGCAGGGGAGTGACCGAGCAGTACTTC. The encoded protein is CASSIDPVGRGVTEQYF.

The CDR3 DNA sequence: TGTGCCAGCAGTGTAGCGGGAGGTATGGATACGCAGTATTTT. Amino acids: CASSVAGGMDTQYF. V gene TRBV6-4 combines with J gene TRBJ2-3; TRBD2 matches at 10 bases. The germline CDR1 and CDR2 sequences are MRHNA and SNTAGT. The CDR3 is 14 residues long. The V and J ends lost 4 bases and 6 bases, in that order; junction bases with no gene match: 4.

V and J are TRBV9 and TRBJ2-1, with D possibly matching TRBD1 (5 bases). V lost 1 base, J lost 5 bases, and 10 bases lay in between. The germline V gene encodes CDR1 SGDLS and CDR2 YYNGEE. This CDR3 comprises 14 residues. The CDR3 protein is CASSVRTPNNEQFF. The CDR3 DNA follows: TGTGCCAGCAGCGTAAGGACACCAAACAATGAGCAGTTCTTC.

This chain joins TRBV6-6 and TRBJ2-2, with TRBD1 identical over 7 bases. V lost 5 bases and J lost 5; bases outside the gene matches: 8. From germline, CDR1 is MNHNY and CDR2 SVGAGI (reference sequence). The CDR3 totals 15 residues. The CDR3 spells CASSTTGVQTGELFF. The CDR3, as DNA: TGTGCCAGCAGTACTACAGGGGTCCAGACCGGGGAGCTGTTTTTT.

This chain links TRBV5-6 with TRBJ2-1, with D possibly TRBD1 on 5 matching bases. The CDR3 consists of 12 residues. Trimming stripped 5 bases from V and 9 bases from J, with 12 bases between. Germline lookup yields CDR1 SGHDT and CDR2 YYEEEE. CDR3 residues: CASRAQGGEQFF. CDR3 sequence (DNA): TGTGCCAGCAGGGCCCAGGGTGGTGAGCAGTTCTTC. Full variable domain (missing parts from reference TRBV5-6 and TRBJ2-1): DAGVTQSPTHLIKTRGQQVTLRCSPKSGHDTVSWYQQALGQGPQFIFQYYEEEERQRGNFPDRFSGHQFPNYSSELNVNALLLGDSALYLCASRAQGGEQFFGPGTRLTVL.

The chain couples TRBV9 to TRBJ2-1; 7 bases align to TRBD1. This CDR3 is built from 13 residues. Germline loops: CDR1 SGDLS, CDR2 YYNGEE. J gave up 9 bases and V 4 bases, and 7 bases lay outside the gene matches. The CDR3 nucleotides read TGTGCCAGCAGCCTAGGACAGGCAATTGAGCAGTTCTTC. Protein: CASSLGQAIEQFF. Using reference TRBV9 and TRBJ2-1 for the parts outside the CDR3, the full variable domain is DSGVTQTPKHLITATGQRVTLRCSPRSGDLSVYWYQQSLDQGLQFLIQYYNGEERAKGNILERFSAQQFPDLHSELNLSSLELGDSALYFCASSLGQAIEQFFGPGTRLTVL.

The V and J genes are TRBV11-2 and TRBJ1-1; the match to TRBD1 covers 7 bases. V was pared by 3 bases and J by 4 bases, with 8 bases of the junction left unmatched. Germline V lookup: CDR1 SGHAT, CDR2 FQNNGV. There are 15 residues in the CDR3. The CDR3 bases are TGTGCCAGCAGCTTCACCCCAGGGGGTATCACTGAAGCTTTCTTT. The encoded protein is CASSFTPGGITEAFF. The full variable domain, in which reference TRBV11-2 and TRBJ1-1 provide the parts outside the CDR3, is EAGVAQSPRYKIIEKRQSVAFWCNPISGHATLYWYQQILGQGPKLLIQFQNNGVVDDSQLPKDRFSAERLKGVDSTLKIQPAKLEDSAVYLCASSFTPGGITEAFFGQGTRLTVV.

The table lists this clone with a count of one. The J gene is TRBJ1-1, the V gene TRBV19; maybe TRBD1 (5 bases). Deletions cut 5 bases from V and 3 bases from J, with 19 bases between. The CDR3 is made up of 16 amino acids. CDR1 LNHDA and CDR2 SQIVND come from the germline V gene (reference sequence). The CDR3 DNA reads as TGTGCCAGTAGTCTTTATTCCGGGACTCCCGACACTGAAGCTTTCTTT. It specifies CASSLYSGTPDTEAFF. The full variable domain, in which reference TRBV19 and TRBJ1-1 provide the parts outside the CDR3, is DGGITQSPKYLFRKEGQNVTLSCEQNLNHDAMYWYRQDPGQGLRLIYYSQIVNDFQKGDIAEGYSVSREKKESFPLTVTSAQKNPTAFYLCASSLYSGTPDTEAFFGQGTRLTVV.

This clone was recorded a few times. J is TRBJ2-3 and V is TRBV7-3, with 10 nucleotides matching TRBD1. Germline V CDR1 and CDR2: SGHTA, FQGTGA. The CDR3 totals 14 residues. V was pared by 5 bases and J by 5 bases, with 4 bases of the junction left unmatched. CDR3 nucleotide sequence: TGTGCCAGCAGCCGACAGGGGGCCAGAGATACGCAGTATTTT. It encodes CASSRQGARDTQYF. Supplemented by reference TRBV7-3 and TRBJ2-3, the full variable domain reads GAGVSQTPSNKVTEKGKYVELRCDPISGHTALYWYRQSLGQGPEFLIYFQGTGAADDSGLPNDRFFAVRPEGSVSTLKIQRTERGDSAVYLCASSRQGARDTQYFGPGTRLTVL.

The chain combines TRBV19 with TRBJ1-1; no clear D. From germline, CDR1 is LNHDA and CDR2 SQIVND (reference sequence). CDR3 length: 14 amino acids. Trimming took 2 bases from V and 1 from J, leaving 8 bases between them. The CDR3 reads CASSIRGENTEAFF. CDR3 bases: TGTGCCAGTAGTATACGAGGAGAGAACACTGAAGCTTTCTTT.

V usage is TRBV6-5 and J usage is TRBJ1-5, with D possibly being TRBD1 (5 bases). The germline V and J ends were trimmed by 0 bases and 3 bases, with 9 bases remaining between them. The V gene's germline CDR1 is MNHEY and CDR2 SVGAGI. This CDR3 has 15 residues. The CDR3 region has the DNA TGTGCCAGCAGTTACTCCTGGGGCCCCAATCAGCCCCAGCATTTT. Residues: CASSYSWGPNQPQHF.

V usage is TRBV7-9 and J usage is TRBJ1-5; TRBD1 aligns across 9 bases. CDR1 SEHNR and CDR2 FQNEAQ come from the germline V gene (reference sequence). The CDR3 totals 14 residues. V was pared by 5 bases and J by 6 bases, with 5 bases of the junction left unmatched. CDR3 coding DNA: TGTGCCAGCAGCCCAGGACAGGGGCGTCAGCCCCAGCATTTT. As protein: CASSPGQGRQPQHF.

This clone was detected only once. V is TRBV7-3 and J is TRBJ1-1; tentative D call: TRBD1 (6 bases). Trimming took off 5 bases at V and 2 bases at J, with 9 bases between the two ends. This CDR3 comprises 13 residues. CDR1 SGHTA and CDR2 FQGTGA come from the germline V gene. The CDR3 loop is CASSPGQNTEAFF. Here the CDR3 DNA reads TGTGCCAGCAGCCCGGGACAAAACACTGAAGCTTTCTTT.

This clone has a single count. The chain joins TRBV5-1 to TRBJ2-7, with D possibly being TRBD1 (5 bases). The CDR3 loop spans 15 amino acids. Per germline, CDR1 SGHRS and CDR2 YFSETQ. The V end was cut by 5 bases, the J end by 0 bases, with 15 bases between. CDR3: CASRPFIDSSYEQYF. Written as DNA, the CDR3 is TGCGCCAGCAGACCGTTCATTGACAGCTCCTACGAGCAGTACTTC.